The T cell receptor (beta chain) under discussion was sequenced for a study of molecular identifiers for immune sequencing clone quantification. Points on this clonotype: Its matching antigen is unknown.

TCRdb independently ran MiXCR on the PCR reads; one entry per CDR3 protein. Here the sample spans 20,000 or so distinct CDR3 sequences, about a fifth being singletons. Sorting was used to obtain naive CD8 T cells (CD8+CD4-CCR7+CD45RA+). Study findings and constraints: Shared barcodes on identical TCR molecules could underestimate the sizes of highly expanded clones.

CDR1 is MDHEN, CDR2 SYDVKM, per germline. With 1 base removed from V and 1 base from J, the gap between germline ends came to 8 bases. The CDR3 consists of 14 residues. The sequencing sample was made of naive CD8+ T cells from blood, with Jurkat cell RNA spiked in. The subset here: FACS-sorted CD8+CD4-CCR7+CD45RA+ naive T cells. The V call is TRBV28, the J call TRBJ2-7, with D uncertain. The sequence came from a human donor in good health. Some libraries in this study had Jurkat cell RNA spiked in. As DNA, the CDR3 is TGTGCCAGCAGTTTATTTGGGGATTCCTACGAGCAGTACTTC. Translated: CASSLFGDSYEQYF.